This T cell receptor (beta chain) originates from a study of cytomegalovirus exposure and HLA in healthy donors. Study observations and caveats: In a later analysis, CMV-associated beta chains were mostly HLA-associated, it appeared.

Per the germline V gene, CDR1 is MGHRA and CDR2 is YSYEKL. Trimming shortened V by 4 bases and J by 2 bases, and 11 bases separated the two germline ends. The CDR3 length is 14 residues. The PCR made use of 60 Vbeta and 13 Jbeta primers. Sequencing was performed with immunoSEQ multiplex PCR; in TCRdb, only in-frame clones are kept and a portion is missing. The data contain 70,000 to 95,000 clones, about 76% of them singletons. Only a few counts were recorded for this clone. What it recognizes is unknown. The sequence derives from a man younger than 45 in good health and CMV-seropositive. Sequencing was carried out using PBMCs. The chain couples TRBV4-1 to TRBJ1-1; no definite D call. As DNA, the CDR3 is TGCGCCAGCAGCCCTCGCGAATATAACACTGAAGCTTTCTTT. This sequence encodes CASSPREYNTEAFF.